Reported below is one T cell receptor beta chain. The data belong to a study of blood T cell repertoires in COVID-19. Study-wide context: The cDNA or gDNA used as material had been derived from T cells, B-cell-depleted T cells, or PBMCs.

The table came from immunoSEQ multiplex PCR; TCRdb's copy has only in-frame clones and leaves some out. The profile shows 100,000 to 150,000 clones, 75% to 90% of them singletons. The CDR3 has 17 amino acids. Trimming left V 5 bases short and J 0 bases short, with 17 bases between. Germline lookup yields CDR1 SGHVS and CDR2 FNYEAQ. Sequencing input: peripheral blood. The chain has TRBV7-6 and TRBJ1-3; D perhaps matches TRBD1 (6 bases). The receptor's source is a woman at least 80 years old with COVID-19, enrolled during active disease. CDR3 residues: CASSPQQGYDSGNTIYF. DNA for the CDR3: TGTGCCAGCAGCCCACAACAGGGCTATGACTCTGGAAACACCATATATTTT.